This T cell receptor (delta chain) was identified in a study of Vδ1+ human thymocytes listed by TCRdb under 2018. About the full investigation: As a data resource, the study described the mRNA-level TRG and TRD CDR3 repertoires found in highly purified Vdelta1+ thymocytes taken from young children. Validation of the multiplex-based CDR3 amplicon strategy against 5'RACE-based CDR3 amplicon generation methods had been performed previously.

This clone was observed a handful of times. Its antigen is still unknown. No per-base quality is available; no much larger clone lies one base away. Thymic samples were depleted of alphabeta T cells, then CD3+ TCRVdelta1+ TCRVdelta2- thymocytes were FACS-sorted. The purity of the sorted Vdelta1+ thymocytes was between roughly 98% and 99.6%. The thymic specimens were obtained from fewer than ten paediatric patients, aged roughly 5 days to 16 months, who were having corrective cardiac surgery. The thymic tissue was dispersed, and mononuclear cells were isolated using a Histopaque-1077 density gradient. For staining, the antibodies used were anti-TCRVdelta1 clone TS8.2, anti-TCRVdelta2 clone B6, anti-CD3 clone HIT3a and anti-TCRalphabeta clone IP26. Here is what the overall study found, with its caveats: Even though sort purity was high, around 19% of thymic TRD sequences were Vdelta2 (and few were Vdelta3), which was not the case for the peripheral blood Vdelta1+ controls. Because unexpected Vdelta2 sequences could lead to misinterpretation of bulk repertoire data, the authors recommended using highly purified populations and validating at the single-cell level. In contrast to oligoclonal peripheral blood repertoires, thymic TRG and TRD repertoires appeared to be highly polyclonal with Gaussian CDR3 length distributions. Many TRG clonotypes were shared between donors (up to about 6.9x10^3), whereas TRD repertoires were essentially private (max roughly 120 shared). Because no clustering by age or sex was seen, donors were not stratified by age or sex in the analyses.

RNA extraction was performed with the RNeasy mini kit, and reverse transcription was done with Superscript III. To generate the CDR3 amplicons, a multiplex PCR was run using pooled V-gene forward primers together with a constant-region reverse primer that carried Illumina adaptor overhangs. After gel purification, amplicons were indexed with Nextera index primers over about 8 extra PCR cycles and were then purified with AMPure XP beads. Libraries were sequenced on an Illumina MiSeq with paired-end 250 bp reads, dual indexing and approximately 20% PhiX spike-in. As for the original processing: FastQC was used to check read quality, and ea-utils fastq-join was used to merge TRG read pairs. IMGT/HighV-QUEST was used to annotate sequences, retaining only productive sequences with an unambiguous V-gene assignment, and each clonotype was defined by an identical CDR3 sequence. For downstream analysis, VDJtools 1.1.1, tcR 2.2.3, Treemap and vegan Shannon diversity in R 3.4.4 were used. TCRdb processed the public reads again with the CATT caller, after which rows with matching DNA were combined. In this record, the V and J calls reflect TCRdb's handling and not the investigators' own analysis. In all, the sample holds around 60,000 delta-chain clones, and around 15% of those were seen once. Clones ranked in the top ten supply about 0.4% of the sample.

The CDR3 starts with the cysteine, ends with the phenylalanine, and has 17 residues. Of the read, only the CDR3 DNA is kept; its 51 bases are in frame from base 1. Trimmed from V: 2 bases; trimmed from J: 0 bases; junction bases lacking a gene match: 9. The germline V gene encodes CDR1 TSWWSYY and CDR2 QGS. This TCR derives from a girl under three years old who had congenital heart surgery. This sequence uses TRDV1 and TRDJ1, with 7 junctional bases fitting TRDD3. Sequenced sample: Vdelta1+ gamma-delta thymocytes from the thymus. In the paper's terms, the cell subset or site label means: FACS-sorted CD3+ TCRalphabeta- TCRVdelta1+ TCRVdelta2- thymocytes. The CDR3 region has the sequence CALGEARIRPYTDKLIF. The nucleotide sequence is TGTGCTCTTGGGGAAGCGAGGATACGTCCGTACACCGATAAACTCATCTTT.